These 18 T cell receptor beta chains came from one sample sequenced in a study of OX40 agonist ivuxolimab in advanced cancers. Produced via immunoSEQ multiplex PCR; TCRdb's table is partial and in-frame only. The sample gives roughly 48,000 clones, 83% of which show up once; over 1% is in the top ten. Sequencing was performed on CD4+ or CD8+ T cells sorted from blood, taken in a trial of the OX40 agonist ivuxolimab. These receptors came from an adult with an advanced solid tumor such as melanoma, head and neck, liver or kidney cancer.

This clone was seen just once. The chain couples TRBV7-2 to TRBJ1-3, with TRBD1 identical over 7 bases. V dropped 4 bases and J dropped 2; count of bases not matched to a gene: 5. The CDR3 totals 15 residues. Germline loops: CDR1 SGHTA, CDR2 FQGNSA. CDR3 residues: CASSSHQGAGNTIYF. The CDR3, as DNA: TGTGCCAGCAGCTCTCACCAGGGGGCTGGAAACACCATATATTTT.

V is TRBV9 and J is TRBJ2-3; D unresolved. Germline V lookup: CDR1 SGDLS, CDR2 YYNGEE. The ends were cut back, 0 bases at V and 0 bases at J, with 5 bases in the middle. The CDR3 is 14 amino acids. As DNA, the CDR3 is TGTGCCAGCAGCGTAGACCTAAGCACAGATACGCAGTATTTT. This sequence encodes CASSVDLSTDTQYF.

The J gene is TRBJ1-1, the V gene TRBV5-1, with 9 bases identical to TRBD1. V dropped 4 bases and J dropped 5; count of bases not matched to a gene: 3. CDR3 size: 13 residues. Germline V lookup: CDR1 SGHRS, CDR2 YFSETQ. CDR3 amino acids: CASSGTGQTEAFF. DNA of the CDR3: TGCGCCAGCAGCGGGACAGGGCAAACTGAAGCTTTCTTT.

V gene TRBV7-9 combines with J gene TRBJ2-7; D call uncertain. Germline CDR1 and CDR2: SEHNR and FQNEAQ (reference sequence). Trimming took off 3 bases at V and 0 bases at J, with 6 bases between the two ends. The CDR3 runs to 13 residues. CDR3 region: CASSFFSSYEQYF. As DNA, the CDR3 is TGTGCCAGCAGCTTCTTCAGCTCCTACGAGCAGTACTTC.

The CDR3, as DNA: TGTGCCAGCTCACCATCGGGGAATCAGCCCCAGCATTTT. Its protein is CASSPSGNQPQHF. This rearrangement joins TRBV18 to TRBJ1-5; D gene ambiguous. Trimming stripped 2 bases from V and 4 bases from J, with 6 bases between. This CDR3 is 13 amino acids long. The germline V gene has CDR1 KGHSH and CDR2 LQKENI.

V and J are TRBV5-4 and TRBJ2-2; D gene unclear. This CDR3 comprises 15 residues. Germline assignment: CDR1 SGHNT and CDR2 YYREEE (reference sequence). The V and J ends lost 0 bases and 4 bases respectively, with 10 bases between them. The CDR3 nucleotides are TGTGCCAGCAGCTTGGTGGGGTCGGGCACCGGGGAGCTGTTTTTT. Its protein product is CASSLVGSGTGELFF.

In its sample, this clone was seen once. The chain is built from TRBV19 and TRBJ2-2, with unresolved D. The germline V gene encodes CDR1 LNHDA and CDR2 SQIVND (reference sequence). CDR3 size: 13 residues. Trimming removed 8 bases at V and 1 base at J, with 8 bases between. The CDR3 spells CASGTLNTGELFF. As DNA, the CDR3 is TGTGCCAGTGGAACCTTGAACACCGGGGAGCTGTTTTTT.

V is TRBV5-1 and J is TRBJ2-2; D gene uncertain. CDR1 is SGHRS and CDR2 is YFSETQ in the germline V gene. V was clipped by 6 bases and J by 5 bases, with 14 bases between them. The CDR3 loop spans 14 amino acids. In DNA form, the CDR3 reads TGCGCCAGCAAAGGGCTCACGGTTACCGGGGAGCTGTTTTTT. Encoded protein: CASKGLTVTGELFF.

Concerning this clone itself: One junction end disagrees with the germline gene, perhaps due to a read error. The chain links TRBV7-2 to TRBJ1-6; no reliable D call. The CDR3 extends over 13 amino acids. Germline V CDR1 and CDR2: SGHTA, FQGNSA. The CDR3 spells CVSSLSYSSPLHF. DNA for the CDR3: TGTGTCAGCAGCTTATCGTATAGTTCACCCCTCCACTTT.

The chain is built from TRBV5-6 and TRBJ1-3; D remains ambiguous. This CDR3 contains 12 residues. The germline V gene has CDR1 SGHDT and CDR2 YYEEEE. V gave up 8 bases and J gave up 4 bases, with 10 bases separating them. CDR3 nucleotide sequence: TGTGCCAGTGGGGTCTCCGGAAACACCATATATTTT. Translated, it gives CASGVSGNTIYF.

V usage is TRBV5-6 and J usage is TRBJ2-2; D is perhaps TRBD2 (7 bases). CDR1 is SGHDT, CDR2 YYEEEE, per germline. V lost 4 bases and J 2 bases, leaving 12 bases between the germline ends. This CDR3 is 15 amino acids long. The CDR3: CASSNGGRNTGELFF. CDR3 DNA sequence: TGTGCCAGCAGCAACGGGGGGCGAAACACCGGGGAGCTGTTTTTT. Full variable domain (missing parts from reference TRBV5-6 and TRBJ2-2): DAGVTQSPTHLIKTRGQQVTLRCSPKSGHDTVSWYQQALGQGPQFIFQYYEEEERQRGNFPDRFSGHQFPNYSSELNVNALLLGDSALYLCASSNGGRNTGELFFGEGSRLTVL.

This clone was recorded only once. The chain links TRBV9 to TRBJ2-5, with D perhaps matching TRBD2 (5 bases). This CDR3 has 15 residues. V lost 0 bases and J lost 4, with 13 bases in between. CDR1 is SGDLS and CDR2 is YYNGEE in the germline V gene. The CDR3 nucleotides read TGTGCCAGCAGCGTAGGCGAGGGATTAGGAGAGACCCAGTACTTC. It codes for CASSVGEGLGETQYF.

This clone has just one count. The V and J genes are TRBV6-1 and TRBJ1-2; no definite D call. Trimming took off 2 bases at V and 2 bases at J, with 12 bases between the two ends. In germline, CDR1 is MNHNS, CDR2 SASEGT. The CDR3 is 15 amino acids. The CDR3: CASSEMLVSNYGYTF. CDR3 in DNA: TGTGCCAGCAGTGAAATGCTGGTTTCGAACTATGGCTACACCTTC.

The chain couples TRBV7-2 to TRBJ1-4; D call uncertain. The CDR3 has 14 amino acids. V lost 1 base and J 9 bases, leaving 12 bases between the germline ends. CDR1 and CDR2 from the germline V gene are SGHTA and FQGNSA. The CDR3 DNA reads as TGTGCCAGCAGCTTAGGCCCAGGACGGCAAAAACTGTTTTTT. Its protein product is CASSLGPGRQKLFF.

This sequence joins TRBV5-1 and TRBJ2-5; tentative D call: TRBD1 (5 bases). The germline V gene has CDR1 SGHRS and CDR2 YFSETQ. The CDR3 extends over 14 amino acids. Trimming cost V 2 bases and J 2 bases, with 10 bases left between them. This CDR3 reads CASSFGQVQETQYF. CDR3 coding DNA: TGCGCCAGCAGCTTTGGACAAGTTCAAGAGACCCAGTACTTC.

The chain recombines TRBV4-3 with TRBJ1-5, with D unclear. This CDR3 comprises 14 residues. From germline, CDR1 is LGHNA and CDR2 YSLEER. V lost 3 bases and J 5 bases, leaving 11 bases between the germline ends. The CDR3 sequence: CASSQLPGDQPQHF. Written as DNA, the CDR3 is TGCGCCAGCAGCCAGCTCCCTGGGGATCAGCCCCAGCATTTT.

V gene TRBV5-1 combines with J gene TRBJ2-1; D possibly matches TRBD1 or TRBD2 (7 bases each). The CDR3 is made up of 18 amino acids. CDR1 is SGHRS and CDR2 is YFSETQ in the germline V gene. V was trimmed by 7 bases and J by 4 bases, leaving 27 bases between them. CDR3 sequence reads: CASASRGSGGQPYNEQFF. CDR3 nucleotide sequence: TGCGCCAGCGCGTCCAGGGGGTCGGGGGGCCAGCCTTACAATGAGCAGTTCTTC. The full variable domain, rest sourced from reference TRBV5-1 and TRBJ2-1, is KAGVTQTPRYLIKTRGQQVTLSCSPISGHRSVSWYQQTPGQGLQFLFEYFSETQRNKGNFPGRFSGRQFSNSRSEMNVSTLELGDSALYLCASASRGSGGQPYNEQFFGPGTRLTVL.

The CDR3 reads CASRSRGDRDHEQYF. The CDR3 bases are TGTGCCAGCAGATCTAGGGGAGACAGGGACCACGAGCAGTACTTC. The rearrangement links TRBV27 to TRBJ2-7, with TRBD1 matching over 7 bases. There are 15 residues in the CDR3. Germline V gene lookup returns CDR1 MNHEY and CDR2 SMNVEV (reference sequence). V gave up 6 bases and J gave up 5 bases; unmatched junction bases: 13.